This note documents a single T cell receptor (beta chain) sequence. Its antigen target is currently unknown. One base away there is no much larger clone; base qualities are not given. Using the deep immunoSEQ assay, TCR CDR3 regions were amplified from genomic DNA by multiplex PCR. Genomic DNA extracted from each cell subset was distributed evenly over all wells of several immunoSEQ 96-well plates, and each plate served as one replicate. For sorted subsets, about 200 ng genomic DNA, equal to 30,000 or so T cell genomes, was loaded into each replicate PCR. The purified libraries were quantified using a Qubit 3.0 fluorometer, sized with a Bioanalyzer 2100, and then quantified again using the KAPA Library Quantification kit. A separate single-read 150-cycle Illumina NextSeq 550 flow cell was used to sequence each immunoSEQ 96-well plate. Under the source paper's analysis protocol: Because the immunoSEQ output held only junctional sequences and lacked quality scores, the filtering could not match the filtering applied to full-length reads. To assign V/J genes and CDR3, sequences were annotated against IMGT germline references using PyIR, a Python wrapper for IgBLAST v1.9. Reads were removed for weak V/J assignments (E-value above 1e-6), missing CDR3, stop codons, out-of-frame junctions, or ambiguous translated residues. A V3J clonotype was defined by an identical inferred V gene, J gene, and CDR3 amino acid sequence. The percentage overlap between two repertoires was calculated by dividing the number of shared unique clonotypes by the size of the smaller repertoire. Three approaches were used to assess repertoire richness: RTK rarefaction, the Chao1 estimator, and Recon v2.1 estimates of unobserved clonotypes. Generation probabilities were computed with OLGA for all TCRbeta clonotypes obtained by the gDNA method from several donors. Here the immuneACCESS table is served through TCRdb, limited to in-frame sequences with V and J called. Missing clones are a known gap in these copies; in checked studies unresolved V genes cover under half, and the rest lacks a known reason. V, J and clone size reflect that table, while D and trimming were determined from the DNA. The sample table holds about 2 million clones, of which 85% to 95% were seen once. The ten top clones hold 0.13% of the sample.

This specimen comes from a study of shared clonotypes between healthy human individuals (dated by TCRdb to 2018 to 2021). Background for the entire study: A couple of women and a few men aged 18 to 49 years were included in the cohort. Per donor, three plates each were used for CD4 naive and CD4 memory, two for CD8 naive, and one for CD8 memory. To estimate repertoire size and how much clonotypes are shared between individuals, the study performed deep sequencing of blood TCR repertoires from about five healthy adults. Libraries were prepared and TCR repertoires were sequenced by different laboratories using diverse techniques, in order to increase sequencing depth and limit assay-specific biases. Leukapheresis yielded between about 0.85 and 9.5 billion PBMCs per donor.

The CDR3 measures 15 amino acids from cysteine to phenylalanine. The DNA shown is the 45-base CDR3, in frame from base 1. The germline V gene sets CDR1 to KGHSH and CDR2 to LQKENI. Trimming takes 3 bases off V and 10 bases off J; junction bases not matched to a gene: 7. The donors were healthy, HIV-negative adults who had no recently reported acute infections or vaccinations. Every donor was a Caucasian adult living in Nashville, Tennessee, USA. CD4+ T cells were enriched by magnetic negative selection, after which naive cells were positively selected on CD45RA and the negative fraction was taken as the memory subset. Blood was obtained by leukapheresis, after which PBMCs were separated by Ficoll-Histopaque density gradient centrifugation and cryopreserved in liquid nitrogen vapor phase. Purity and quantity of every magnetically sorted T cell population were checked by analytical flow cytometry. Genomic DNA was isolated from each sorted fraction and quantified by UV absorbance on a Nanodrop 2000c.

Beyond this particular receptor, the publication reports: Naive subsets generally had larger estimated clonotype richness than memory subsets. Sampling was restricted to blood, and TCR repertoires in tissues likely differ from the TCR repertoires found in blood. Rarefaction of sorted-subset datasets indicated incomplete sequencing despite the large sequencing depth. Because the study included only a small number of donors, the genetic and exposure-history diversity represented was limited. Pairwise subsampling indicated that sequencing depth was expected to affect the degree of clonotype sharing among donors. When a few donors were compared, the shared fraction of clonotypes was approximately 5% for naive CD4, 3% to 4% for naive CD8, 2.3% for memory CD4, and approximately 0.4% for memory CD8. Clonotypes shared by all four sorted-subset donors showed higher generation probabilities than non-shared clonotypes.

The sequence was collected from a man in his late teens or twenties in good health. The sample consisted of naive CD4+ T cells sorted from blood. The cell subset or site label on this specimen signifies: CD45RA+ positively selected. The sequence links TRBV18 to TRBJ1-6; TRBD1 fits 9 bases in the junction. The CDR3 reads CASSPGTGLYSPLHF. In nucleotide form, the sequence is TGTGCCAGCTCACCCGGGACAGGGCTATACTCACCCCTCCACTTT.